One and the same sample provided the 30 T cell receptor beta chains below, sequenced in a study of regulatory T cells in long-lasting Graves disease (dated by TCRdb to the early 2020s). The intended sense of this specimen's time point label: persistent/refractory GD, antithyroid drugs over 5 years with positive TRAb. For both TCR sequencing and RNA sequencing, RNA was extracted from PBMCs in TRIzol. The library was built by means of multiplex PCR. The reads were generated on an Illumina HiSeq 4000. TCR beta libraries were built with iRepertoire HTBI primers and Arm-PCR amplification of CDR3 regions. The public reads were run again by TCRdb, first through fastp at Q25 and then through MiXCR, and only productive beta chains were kept. Each CDR3 protein appears once, grouped with its most common genes and DNA. This sample holds about 400,000 distinct CDR3 sequences; about 20% were observed only once. The ten most abundant clones make up less than 25% of the sample.

This specimen consisted of peripheral blood mononuclear cells (PBMCs), obtained when the disease was refractory, from a patient treated with antithyroid drugs. These receptors were obtained from a female donor with Graves disease.

This sequence joins TRBV13 and TRBJ2-1; 9 bases map to TRBD2. The CDR3 spans 16 residues. Germline V gives CDR1 PRHDT, CDR2 FYEKMQ (reference sequence). Losses at the gene ends were 4 bases for V and 2 bases for J; bases not matched to a gene: 6. DNA for the CDR3: TGTGCCAGCAGCTCCGAAGGGACTAGCCCCTACAATGAGCAGTTCTTC. This sequence encodes CASSSEGTSPYNEQFF. The variable domain in full, with the rest retrieved from reference TRBV13 and TRBJ2-1, is AAGVIQSPRHLIKEKRETATLKCYPIPRHDTVYWYQQGPGQDPQFLISFYEKMQSDKGSIPDRFSAQQFSDYHSELNMSSLELGDSALYFCASSSEGTSPYNEQFFGPGTRLTVL.

This clonotype was observed a handful of times. The chain combines TRBV20-1 with TRBJ2-7, with 10 nucleotides matching TRBD2. The germline gives CDR1 DFQATT, CDR2 SNEGSKA (reference sequence). V was clipped by 5 bases and J by 4 bases; unmatched bases: 8. The CDR3 is 14 residues long. The CDR3 sequence is CSAPLAGGGYEQYF. CDR3 bases: TGCAGTGCTCCTTTAGCGGGAGGTGGATACGAGCAGTACTTC.

The sample holds many counts of this clonotype. The rearrangement links TRBV6-1 to TRBJ1-4; D is undetermined. From germline, CDR1 is MNHNS and CDR2 SASEGT. V shed 7 bases and J shed 1 base, with 10 bases lying between them. This CDR3 spans 14 amino acids. CDR3 in DNA: TGTGCCAGCAAACCCAGAAGAACTAATGAAAAACTGTTTTTT. This encodes CASKPRRTNEKLFF.

The table lists this clonotype with many counts. The chain has TRBV6-5 and TRBJ2-5, with 7 bases lining up with TRBD1. The CDR3 sequence is 15 residues long. V trimming: 2 bases; J trimming: 5 bases; junction bases outside the gene matches: 8. Germline loops: CDR1 MNHEY, CDR2 SVGAGI. CDR3 amino acids: CASSYGTGEGETQYF. The DNA for the CDR3 is TGTGCCAGCAGTTACGGTACAGGGGAAGGGGAGACCCAGTACTTC.

Points on this clonotype: A read error is possible here, since a much larger clone lies one base away. The chain combines TRBV5-1 with TRBJ1-2; the D is unclear. This CDR3 has 15 residues. Between the trimmed V and J ends, which lost 6 bases and 9 bases, there was a span of 24 bases. Germline-derived CDR1 and CDR2 are SGHRS and YFSETQ. The CDR3 reads CASIPYPGHGNSYTF. The CDR3 region has the DNA TGCGCCAGCATACCCTACCCCGGGCATGGAAATAGCTACACCTTC.

This clonotype was counted ten times or more. The chain recombines TRBV11-2 with TRBJ2-2, with TRBD1 matching 10 bases. The CDR3 is made up of 14 amino acids. V dropped 8 bases and J dropped 7; count of bases not matched to a gene: 7. Germline CDR1 is SGHAT and CDR2 is FQNNGV. CDR3: CASGRDRGNGELFF. CDR3 nucleotides: TGTGCCAGCGGCCGGGACAGGGGTAACGGGGAGCTGTTTTTT. The whole variable domain, filled in from reference TRBV11-2 and TRBJ2-2, reads EAGVAQSPRYKIIEKRQSVAFWCNPISGHATLYWYQQILGQGPKLLIQFQNNGVVDDSQLPKDRFSAERLKGVDSTLKIQPAKLEDSAVYLCASGRDRGNGELFFGEGSRLTVL.

V and J are TRBV30 and TRBJ2-3; 8 bases line up with TRBD1. The CDR3 consists of 15 residues. With 0 bases clipped from V and 1 base from J, the junction kept 3 bases outside the gene matches. Germline assignment: CDR1 GTSNPN and CDR2 SVGIG (reference sequence). CDR3 amino acids: CAWSVTDRGTDTQYF. Written as DNA, the CDR3 is TGTGCCTGGAGTGTAACGGACAGGGGCACAGATACGCAGTATTTT.

This clonotype was counted between two and nine times. The chain uses TRBV3-1 and TRBJ2-4, with D uncertain. V lost 0 bases and J lost 9, with 15 bases in between. Germline CDR1 LGHDT, CDR2 YNNKEL (reference sequence). This CDR3 spans 15 amino acids. CDR3 DNA sequence: TGTGCCAGCAGCCAAGATCTGGGGATTCCGGTCATTCAGTACTTC. Its protein product is CASSQDLGIPVIQYF.

This clonotype occurred a few times. The J gene is TRBJ2-5, the V gene TRBV10-3; 14 bases fit TRBD2. Trimming removed 3 bases from V and 4 bases from J; junction bases left unmatched: 4. The V gene's germline CDR1 is ENHRY and CDR2 SYGVKD. The length of the CDR3 is 16 residues. CDR3 protein: CAISDGTSGRRETQYF. Here the CDR3 DNA reads TGTGCCATCAGTGACGGGACTAGCGGGAGACGAGAGACCCAGTACTTC.

The V call is TRBV12-3 or TRBV12-4, the J call TRBJ2-1; the D is unclear. The CDR3 has 11 residues. V was shortened by 7 bases and J by 8 bases, with 9 bases between the two germline ends. The CDR3 loop reads CASTLSDEQFF. The CDR3 DNA reads TGTGCCAGCACGCTCAGCGATGAGCAGTTCTTC.

The sample holds many counts of this clonotype. The chain employs TRBV7-2 and TRBJ1-4, with D hard to call. CDR1 and CDR2 (germline): SGHTA, FQGNSA. The CDR3 has 14 residues. Trimming cost V 3 bases and J 7 bases, with 12 bases left between them. DNA for the CDR3: TGTGCCAGCAGCTTTAAATCCCCGAGTGAAAAACTGTTTTTT. Its translation: CASSFKSPSEKLFF.

This clonotype was seen a handful of times. This chain links TRBV2 with TRBJ2-2; 9 bases align to TRBD2. Germline CDR1 reads SNHLY; CDR2 reads FYNNEI. CDR3 size: 16 residues. Germline trimming cut 3 bases from V and 4 bases from J; bases unmatched to any gene: 6. CDR3 coding DNA: TGTGCCAGCAGTGATAAGGGACTAGCTTTCACCGGGGAGCTGTTTTTT. Protein: CASSDKGLAFTGELFF.

This chain links TRBV18 with TRBJ2-4; 8 positions agree with TRBD1. CDR3 length equals 14 residues. With 9 bases clipped from V and 1 base from J, the junction kept 5 bases outside the gene matches. Germline-derived CDR1 and CDR2 are KGHSH and LQKENI. In DNA form, the CDR3 reads TGTGCCAGGGGGACAGGCTGGGCCAAAAACATTCAGTACTTC. It specifies CARGTGWAKNIQYF.

This chain joins TRBV7-2 and TRBJ2-7; TRBD2 matches at 11 bases. This CDR3 is built from 15 residues. Germline V gene data show CDR1 as SGHTA and CDR2 as FQGNSA. With 1 base clipped from V and 7 bases from J, the junction kept 6 bases outside the gene matches. This CDR3 reads CASSLDSGRAGEQYF. The DNA of the CDR3 is TGTGCCAGCAGCTTAGATAGCGGGAGGGCTGGGGAGCAGTACTTC.

The gene calls are TRBV15 and TRBJ2-6, with TRBD2 as a possible D gene (5 bases). The germline CDR1 and CDR2 sequences are LNHNV and YYDKDF (reference sequence). Deletions cut 3 bases from V and 0 bases from J, with 21 bases between. The CDR3 extends over 20 amino acids. CDR3 DNA: TGTGCCACCAGCAGCCAAGTAGTGAGGGTAACCGTCTCTGGGGCCAACGTCCTGACTTTC. As protein: CATSSQVVRVTVSGANVLTF.

This chain uses TRBV29-1 with TRBJ2-2; no definite D call. This CDR3 comprises 13 residues. Per germline, CDR1 SQVTM and CDR2 ANQGSEA. Trimming shortened V by 4 bases and J by 4 bases, and 10 bases separated the two germline ends. The CDR3 region has the DNA TGCAGCGTTGTAGGGTTGGGCACCGGGGAGCTGTTTTTT. Protein product: CSVVGLGTGELFF.

This clonotype was found a few times. The gene calls are TRBV20-1 and TRBJ1-6; tentatively, D is TRBD1 (6 bases). The CDR3 extends over 13 amino acids. Trimming took off 2 bases at V and 4 bases at J, with 6 bases between the two ends. Germline lookup yields CDR1 DFQATT and CDR2 SNEGSKA (reference sequence). The DNA of the CDR3 is TGCAGTGCTAGACAGGGGTATAATTCACCCCTCCACTTT. Translation: CSARQGYNSPLHF.

This clonotype showed up many times. The V call is TRBV12-3 or TRBV12-4, the J call TRBJ2-2; the match to TRBD2 covers 9 bases. Trimming took 4 bases from V and 4 from J; bases not matched to a gene: 4. The CDR3 runs 15 residues. For the CDR3, the DNA is TGTGCCAGCAGTTATCTAGCGGGACCCACCGGGGAGCTGTTTTTT. It yields the protein CASSYLAGPTGELFF.

This clonotype was counted many times. The chain joins TRBV5-6 to TRBJ2-7; 9 positions match TRBD1. J gave up 0 bases and V 4 bases, and 5 bases lay outside the gene matches. The CDR3 covers 15 residues. From germline, CDR1 is SGHDT and CDR2 YYEEEE. Here the CDR3 reads CASSGTGQYSYEQYF. Written as DNA, the CDR3 is TGTGCCAGCAGCGGGACAGGGCAATACTCCTACGAGCAGTACTTC.

The V call is TRBV30, the J call TRBJ2-5; D is possibly TRBD1 (5 bases). The CDR3 loop spans 15 amino acids. V was shortened by 0 bases and J by 3 bases, with 14 bases between the two germline ends. Germline V gene sequence: CDR1 GTSNPN, CDR2 SVGIG (reference sequence). CDR3 protein: CAWSVQETAKETQYF. The CDR3 DNA is TGTGCCTGGAGTGTACAAGAGACAGCCAAAGAGACCCAGTACTTC.

The table lists this clonotype with a few counts. The chain recombines TRBV7-9 with TRBJ2-5, with D possibly matching TRBD1 (6 bases). Deletions cut 7 bases from V and 5 bases from J, with 11 bases between. The length of the CDR3 is 12 residues. Germline V gives CDR1 SEHNR, CDR2 FQNEAQ (reference sequence). The CDR3 protein is CASTTGSETQYF. CDR3 sequence (DNA): TGTGCCAGCACCACAGGGAGCGAGACCCAGTACTTC.

This clonotype was detected ten times or more. This chain connects TRBV2 to TRBJ1-4; the D is unclear. Germline V gene sequence: CDR1 SNHLY, CDR2 FYNNEI. Trimming pared 7 bases from V and 0 bases from J, leaving 15 bases between. The CDR3 loop spans 16 amino acids. The CDR3 spells CASTKGPFATNEKLFF. The CDR3 DNA reads TGTGCCAGCACCAAAGGCCCATTTGCAACTAATGAAAAACTGTTTTTT.

This clonotype was seen ten or more times. The chain couples TRBV28 to TRBJ1-1, with 9 nucleotides matching TRBD1. The CDR3 runs 16 residues. The V and J ends lost 5 bases and 6 bases, in that order; junction bases with no gene match: 13. CDR1 and CDR2 from the germline V gene are MDHEN and SYDVKM. The chain's CDR3 is CASSLTPGQGSPEAFF. CDR3 in DNA: TGTGCCAGCAGTCTCACCCCGGGACAGGGAAGCCCTGAAGCTTTCTTT.

This clonotype was detected a few times. The chain combines TRBV7-2 with TRBJ2-3; 7 nucleotides agree with TRBD2. Germline assignment: CDR1 SGHTA and CDR2 FQGNSA. The CDR3 is 15 residues long. The V segment lost 5 bases and the J segment 2 bases; nucleotides outside the gene matches: 7. The CDR3 spells CASSPRTSFTDTQYF. The CDR3 DNA reads as TGTGCCAGCAGCCCCAGGACTAGTTTCACAGATACGCAGTATTTT.

J is TRBJ2-2 and V is TRBV27; 9 bases are shared with TRBD1. CDR3 size: 16 residues. CDR1 is MNHEY and CDR2 is SMNVEV in the germline V gene (reference sequence). Losses at the gene ends were 2 bases for V and 5 bases for J; bases not matched to a gene: 6. DNA for the CDR3: TGTGCCAGCAGTTTACCCGGACAGGGGAGGACCGGGGAGCTGTTTTTT. Residues: CASSLPGQGRTGELFF.

This clonotype was seen only a few times. The rearrangement links TRBV28 to TRBJ2-1; 8 positions match TRBD1. The germline CDR1 and CDR2 sequences are MDHEN and SYDVKM. The CDR3 consists of 14 residues. The V gene end was trimmed by 7 bases and the J gene end by 6 bases; junction bases not matched to a gene: 8. The CDR3 nucleotides are TGTGCCAGCATCGGGACAGGCCTCAGCAATGAGCAGTTCTTC. Protein sequence: CASIGTGLSNEQFF.

This clonotype was found many times. The chain is built from TRBV28 and TRBJ2-2; 11 nucleotides agree with TRBD2. V shed 6 bases and J 5 bases; nucleotides not matched to a gene: 8. The CDR3 covers 16 residues. Germline values: CDR1 MDHEN, CDR2 SYDVKM. The CDR3 spells CASSESSGRRTGELFF. The CDR3 DNA reads TGTGCCAGCAGCGAATCTAGCGGGAGGAGGACCGGGGAGCTGTTTTTT.

The J gene is TRBJ1-1, the V gene TRBV6-2 or TRBV6-3, with D perhaps matching TRBD1 (5 bases). Germline V lookup: CDR1 MNHEY, CDR2 SVGEGT. CDR3 length equals 12 residues. V was shortened by 5 bases and J by 6 bases, with 10 bases between the two germline ends. Here the CDR3 DNA reads TGTGCCAGCAGTAAGGGGACCTCTGAAGCTTTCTTT. Its translation: CASSKGTSEAFF.

V is TRBV5-1 and J is TRBJ2-7, with a tentative D call TRBD2 (5 bases). V lost 7 bases to trimming and J lost 5 bases, with 19 bases between them. Germline lookup yields CDR1 SGHRS and CDR2 YFSETQ. CDR3 length equals 14 residues. The CDR3 sequence: CASSPAGGSNEQYF. The DNA of the CDR3 is TGCGCCAGCTCACCCGCGGGCGGGTCCAACGAGCAGTACTTC.

This clonotype was picked up many times. This chain joins TRBV11-1 and TRBJ1-1, with D uncertain. Germline assignment: CDR1 SGHAT and CDR2 FQDESV (reference sequence). This CDR3 region has 14 residues. Trimming removed 3 bases at V and 2 bases at J, with 10 bases between. The CDR3 sequence is CASSFGGINTEAFF. The CDR3 DNA reads as TGTGCCAGCAGCTTTGGAGGGATAAACACTGAAGCTTTCTTT.